One sample yielded the 17 T cell receptor beta chains listed below, sequenced in a study of T cells in Graves' hyperthyroidism and ophthalmopathy. Authors of the study amplified TCR beta CDR3 regions from RNA transcripts. Using the HTBI primer set, a first-round RT-PCR was run on the TCR CDR3. Via MiXCR, TCRdb re-called the multiplex PCR reads, giving one row per CDR3 protein. Of about 300,000 distinct CDR3 sequences in the sample, around 19% are singletons; the top ten hold about 35%. Source material: blood. These TCRs come from a man over 45 with Graves' ophthalmopathy.

Ten or more counts support this clonotype. The chain links TRBV7-3 to TRBJ2-1; 8 bases are a match to TRBD2. The CDR3 length is 18 residues. Germline CDR1 is SGHTA and CDR2 is FQGTGA. Unmatched junction bases numbered 12, after V lost 1 base and J lost 4 bases. As DNA, the CDR3 is TGTGCCAGCAGCTTAAGACCCCTGACACGGGGGGGATACAATGAGCAGTTCTTC. Translated: CASSLRPLTRGGYNEQFF.

The chain joins TRBV7-9 to TRBJ1-4; D might be TRBD1 (5 bases). CDR1 is SEHNR, CDR2 FQNEAQ, per germline (reference sequence). Trimming removed 1 base at V and 4 bases at J, with 13 bases between. The CDR3 runs 16 residues. The CDR3 DNA sequence: TGTGCCAGCAGCTTAGTTGGAGGGGTTGATAATGAAAAACTGTTTTTT. This codes for CASSLVGGVDNEKLFF.

V usage is TRBV12-3 or TRBV12-4 and J usage is TRBJ1-3; D remains ambiguous. The CDR3 has 19 amino acids. The ends were cut back, 3 bases at V and 0 bases at J, with 21 bases in the middle. The CDR3 DNA sequence: TGTGCCAGCAGTTTCAGTTCCGGATCCCTCTCGGGCTCTGGAAACACCATATATTTT. Translated, it gives CASSFSSGSLSGSGNTIYF.

This clonotype was seen once. The chain links TRBV28 to TRBJ1-2; D is possibly TRBD1 (6 bases). Trimming took off 11 bases at V and 6 bases at J, with 19 bases between the two ends. The CDR3 totals 13 residues. The germline CDR1 and CDR2 sequences are MDHEN and SYDVKM. CDR3 in amino acids: CAGAQTGENGYTF. The CDR3 DNA follows: TGTGCCGGAGCACAGACAGGTGAAAATGGCTACACCTTC.

This clonotype was observed a few times. This rearrangement joins TRBV20-1 to TRBJ2-1; D remains ambiguous. The CDR3 consists of 14 residues. The V gene's germline CDR1 is DFQATT and CDR2 SNEGSKA (reference sequence). The germline V and J ends were trimmed by 0 bases and 3 bases, with 9 bases remaining between them. CDR3 nucleotides: TGCAGTGCTAGAGACCCTGGGCACTACAATGAGCAGTTCTTC. Amino acids: CSARDPGHYNEQFF.

Notes on this clonotype: This may be a read error: a much more frequent sequence differs by one nucleotide. The chain joins TRBV20-1 to TRBJ2-5, with a possible D match to TRBD2 (6 bases). Germline V gene lookup returns CDR1 DFQATT and CDR2 SNEGSKA (reference sequence). The CDR3 totals 14 residues. This chain's CDR3 is CSASRQGLRETQHF. CDR3 DNA sequence: TGCAGTGCATCTCGGCAGGGACTGCGAGAGACCCAGCACTTC.

This chain uses TRBV19 with TRBJ2-3; D possibly corresponds to TRBD2 (6 bases). Germline CDR1 and CDR2: LNHDA and SQIVND (reference sequence). This CDR3 has 15 amino acids. Trimming shortened V by 3 bases and J by 2 bases, and 12 bases separated the two germline ends. CDR3 sequence reads: CASSISSAPTDTQYF. For the CDR3, the DNA is TGTGCCAGTAGTATTTCTAGCGCCCCCACAGATACGCAGTATTTT.

The chain recombines TRBV4-1 with TRBJ2-5; D call uncertain. Trimming removed 0 bases at V and 1 base at J, with 6 bases between. In germline, CDR1 is MGHRA, CDR2 YSYEKL. The CDR3 sequence is 14 residues long. The CDR3 nucleotides are TGCGCCAGCAGCCAAGAAGTAGCCCAAGAGACCCAGTACTTC. Translation gives CASSQEVAQETQYF.

This clonotype was counted only a few times. An end of the junction differs from the germline gene, which may be a read error. The V and J genes are TRBV7-7 and TRBJ2-1; D call uncertain. Germline V CDR1 and CDR2: SSHAT, FNYEAQ (reference sequence). The CDR3 sequence is 15 residues long. The CDR3 region has the DNA TGTGCTAGCAGCTTATCGGTGTCCCCCTACAATGAGCAGTTCTTC. It is translated as CASSLSVSPYNEQFF.

A note on this clonotype: This clone may be a read error of a much larger clone one base away. The chain employs TRBV9 and TRBJ2-7; D call uncertain. Trimming left V 2 bases short and J 2 bases short, with 8 bases between. The germline V gene encodes CDR1 SGDLS and CDR2 YYNGEE. This CDR3 spans 13 amino acids. The CDR3 loop is CASSVDGAYEQYF. CDR3 sequence (DNA): TGTGCCAGCAGCGTGGACGGAGCCTACGAGCAGTACTTC.

The chain employs TRBV7-3 and TRBJ2-3; 7 bases fit TRBD2. The ends lost 0 bases at V and 0 bases at J; junction bases unmatched: 3. From germline, CDR1 is SGHTA and CDR2 FQGTGA. This CDR3 is 16 amino acids long. The CDR3 region is CASSLTGGASTDTQYF. The CDR3 DNA follows: TGTGCCAGCAGCTTAACGGGAGGGGCTAGCACAGATACGCAGTATTTT.

The chain couples TRBV6-1 to TRBJ2-6; D is perhaps TRBD1 (5 bases). The germline V gene encodes CDR1 MNHNS and CDR2 SASEGT. V was cut by 5 bases and J by 0 bases, with 14 bases left in between. CDR3 length: 17 amino acids. CDR3 DNA: TGTGCCAGCAGTTCCGGATCTAGGGGCTCTGGGGCCAACGTCCTGACTTTC. Protein product: CASSSGSRGSGANVLTF.

The table lists this clonotype with many counts. The chain links TRBV28 to TRBJ1-1; D is undetermined. The CDR3 is made up of 12 amino acids. Germline V gives CDR1 MDHEN, CDR2 SYDVKM. Between the trimmed V and J ends, which lost 6 bases and 7 bases, there was a span of 12 bases. The CDR3 loop is CASSPNQGEAFF. Written as DNA, the CDR3 is TGTGCCAGCAGCCCCAATCAAGGTGAAGCTTTCTTT.

This clonotype has only a few counts. The chain recombines TRBV20-1 with TRBJ1-4; D is unresolved. Germline CDR1 DFQATT, CDR2 SNEGSKA (reference sequence). CDR3 length: 13 amino acids. Trimming took 3 bases from V and 8 from J, leaving 13 bases between them. Written as DNA, the CDR3 is TGCAGTGCTAGGTCCAGGTTACAAGAAAAACTGTTTTTT. Its translation is CSARSRLQEKLFF.

This clonotype has a count of ten or more. The V call is TRBV12-3 or TRBV12-4, the J call TRBJ2-3; D is possibly TRBD2 (5 bases). There are 15 residues in the CDR3. V gave up 2 bases and J gave up 0 bases, with 9 bases separating them. The CDR3 nucleotides are TGTGCCAGCAGTTTAACCGGGAAGAGCACAGATACGCAGTATTTT. It specifies CASSLTGKSTDTQYF.

V usage is TRBV28 and J usage is TRBJ2-1; 8 bases align to TRBD2. In germline, CDR1 is MDHEN, CDR2 SYDVKM. With 5 bases clipped from V and 6 bases from J, the junction kept 12 bases outside the gene matches. This CDR3 is 16 amino acids long. Written as DNA, the CDR3 is TGTGCCAGCAGTCCCCCGGTCAGCGGGAGTTTCAATGAGCAGTTCTTC. Amino acid sequence: CASSPPVSGSFNEQFF.

This clonotype was seen many times. This chain links TRBV5-1 with TRBJ2-1; TRBD2 matches at 10 bases. The CDR3 extends over 15 amino acids. Germline trimming cut 0 bases from V and 8 bases from J; bases unmatched to any gene: 5. Per germline, CDR1 SGHRS and CDR2 YFSETQ. The CDR3 DNA is TGCGCCAGCAGCTTGGCTCTAGCGGGAGTAGATGAGCAGTTCTTC. As protein: CASSLALAGVDEQFF.